The 32 T cell receptor beta chains reported below all come from one sample, sequenced in a study of blood T cell repertoires in COVID-19 (TCRdb year 2020). Libraries were made using the immunoSEQ multiplex PCR assay. TCRdb provides this immuneACCESS table in a form limited to in-frame rearrangements. Some clones are lacking; in checked studies, under half of them reflect an unresolved V gene, and why the rest are absent is not known. The sample has 200,000 to 250,000 clones on record, approximately 88% of them singletons. Jointly, the top ten make up under 4.5% of the sample. The sample comprised PBMCs or T cells enriched from blood (not recorded which). The source of these receptors is a woman aged 25 to 45 who had been exposed to COVID-19.

V and J are TRBV19 and TRBJ2-7, with D unresolved. CDR3 size: 17 residues. In germline, CDR1 is LNHDA, CDR2 SQIVND (reference sequence). With 3 bases removed from V and 3 bases from J, the gap between germline ends came to 21 bases. The CDR3 sequence is CASSIPPGLGIFYEQYF. The DNA for the CDR3 is TGTGCCAGTAGTATTCCCCCCGGTTTGGGCATTTTCTACGAGCAGTACTTC. The full variable domain, rest sourced from reference TRBV19 and TRBJ2-7, is DGGITQSPKYLFRKEGQNVTLSCEQNLNHDAMYWYRQDPGQGLRLIYYSQIVNDFQKGDIAEGYSVSREKKESFPLTVTSAQKNPTAFYLCASSIPPGLGIFYEQYFGPGTRLTVT.

The CDR3 DNA is TGTGCCAGCTCACCACCAAAGGGTAGTGGCGGGAGACCAACCTACAATGAGCAGTTCTTC. Protein sequence: CASSPPKGSGGRPTYNEQFF. The chain recombines TRBV18 with TRBJ2-1; 7 bases agree with TRBD2. V dropped 0 bases and J dropped 2; count of bases not matched to a gene: 16. Looked up from germline, CDR1 is KGHSH and CDR2 is LQKENI. The CDR3 runs to 20 residues.

The chain has TRBV20-1 and TRBJ2-7, with D perhaps matching TRBD1 or TRBD2 (5 bases each). This CDR3 is 14 amino acids long. The germline V gene has CDR1 DFQATT and CDR2 SNEGSKA (reference sequence). V was cut by 3 bases and J by 3 bases, with 15 bases left in between. The CDR3 protein is CSASGASGFYEQYF. CDR3 DNA: TGCAGTGCTAGTGGGGCGAGCGGCTTCTACGAGCAGTACTTC.

V usage is TRBV5-4 and J usage is TRBJ1-2, with 9 bases aligning to TRBD1. This CDR3 is built from 14 residues. The germline V gene encodes CDR1 SGHNT and CDR2 YYREEE (reference sequence). V shed 3 bases, J shed 5 bases, and the junction held 5 bases outside the gene matches. The CDR3 loop is CASSWTGAGYGYTF. In DNA, the CDR3 is TGTGCCAGCAGCTGGACAGGGGCGGGGTATGGCTACACCTTC.

J is TRBJ1-1 and V is TRBV2; D is uncertain. This CDR3 comprises 14 residues. The V gene's germline CDR1 is SNHLY and CDR2 FYNNEI. V lost 5 bases and J lost 3, with 13 bases in between. The CDR3 nucleotides are TGTGCCAGCAGTCTGTTGGCGGGTGACACTGAAGCTTTCTTT. Its translation: CASSLLAGDTEAFF. Variable domain in full (rest from reference TRBV2 and TRBJ1-1): EPEVTQTPSHQVTQMGQEVILRCVPISNHLYFYWYRQILGQKVEFLVSFYNNEISEKSEIFDDQFSVERPDGSNFTLKIRSTKLEDSAMYFCASSLLAGDTEAFFGQGTRLTVV.

This clone showed up just once. The chain uses TRBV15 and TRBJ1-2; 9 bases agree with TRBD1. J was trimmed by 6 bases and V by 5 bases; bases with no gene match: 7. CDR3 length equals 14 residues. Germline V CDR1 and CDR2: LNHNV, YYDKDF (reference sequence). DNA for the CDR3: TGTGCCACCAGCGGGAGGGACAGGGAACATGGCTACACCTTC. It yields the protein CATSGRDREHGYTF.

The chain employs TRBV2 and TRBJ1-2; TRBD1 matches 9 bases. Trimming cost V 4 bases and J 9 bases; bases outside gene matches: 9. CDR1 and CDR2 (germline): SNHLY, FYNNEI. CDR3 length: 14 amino acids. The CDR3 DNA reads as TGTGCCAGCAGTGGGTCCGGGACAGGGCTGCGCTACACCTTC. It translates to CASSGSGTGLRYTF.

The chain couples TRBV30 to TRBJ2-2; the match to TRBD2 covers 9 bases. CDR1 GTSNPN and CDR2 SVGIG come from the germline V gene (reference sequence). Trimming at V came to 5 bases and at J to 6 bases, leaving 4 bases not matched to a gene. CDR3 length: 13 amino acids. CDR3 nucleotides: TGTGCCTGGGTGGGACTAGCAGCCGGGGAGCTGTTTTTT. Its translation: CAWVGLAAGELFF.

The chain is built from TRBV18 and TRBJ2-1; D call uncertain. The CDR3 extends over 11 amino acids. Trimming removed 8 bases from V and 5 bases from J, with 7 bases in between. Germline V gene sequence: CDR1 KGHSH, CDR2 LQKENI. The CDR3 nucleotides are TGTGCCAGCACGAGAGACAATGAGCAGTTCTTC. It codes for CASTRDNEQFF.

The rearrangement links TRBV5-6 to TRBJ1-1; 8 positions agree with TRBD1. Germline loops: CDR1 SGHDT, CDR2 YYEEEE. V lost 7 bases and J lost 11; bases outside the gene matches: 13. This CDR3 spans 13 amino acids. The CDR3 coding sequence is TGTGCCAGCGGAGGGACAGGCCGGGTGCGGGCTTTCTTT. The encoded protein is CASGGTGRVRAFF. Drawing the rest from reference TRBV5-6 and TRBJ1-1, the complete variable domain is DAGVTQSPTHLIKTRGQQVTLRCSPKSGHDTVSWYQQALGQGPQFIFQYYEEEERQRGNFPDRFSGHQFPNYSSELNVNALLLGDSALYLCASGGTGRVRAFFGQGTRLTVV.

The rearrangement joins TRBV30 to TRBJ1-1, with TRBD1 matching over 7 bases. CDR1 is GTSNPN, CDR2 SVGIG, per germline (reference sequence). Germline trimming cut 3 bases from V and 11 bases from J; bases unmatched to any gene: 21. The CDR3 covers 16 residues. The CDR3 nucleotides are TGTGCCTGGAGCCCTAACCCTAGCGACAGGGCAGTAAGGGCTTTCTTT. Protein product: CAWSPNPSDRAVRAFF.

The V and J genes are TRBV2 and TRBJ2-7; 9 bases match TRBD1. CDR1 and CDR2 from the germline V gene are SNHLY and FYNNEI. The CDR3 is 16 residues long. V gave up 6 bases and J gave up 0 bases; unmatched junction bases: 9. In nucleotides, the CDR3 is TGTGCCAGCAGACCAATAGACAGGGGGAGCTCCTACGAGCAGTACTTC. Amino acids: CASRPIDRGSSYEQYF.

The chain carries TRBV7-9 and TRBJ1-4, with 7 bases identical to TRBD1. Germline CDR1 and CDR2: SEHNR and FQNEAQ (reference sequence). With 3 bases clipped from V and 8 bases from J, the junction kept 6 bases outside the gene matches. This CDR3 has 14 amino acids. The CDR3 loop reads CASSFEQGREKLFF. DNA of the CDR3: TGTGCCAGCAGCTTTGAACAGGGGCGAGAAAAACTGTTTTTT.

This chain connects TRBV30 to TRBJ1-6; 9 nucleotides align to TRBD1. Trimming cost V 5 bases and J 10 bases; bases outside gene matches: 3. Per germline, CDR1 GTSNPN and CDR2 SVGIG (reference sequence). The CDR3 consists of 12 residues. The CDR3 region is CAWDRGESPLHF. In DNA form, the CDR3 reads TGTGCCTGGGACAGGGGGGAATCACCCCTCCACTTT.

The gene calls are TRBV19 and TRBJ1-2; D possibly corresponds to TRBD1 (6 bases). The CDR3 is 15 residues long. V dropped 6 bases and J dropped 6 bases, with 20 bases sitting between them. CDR1 is LNHDA and CDR2 is SQIVND in the germline V gene (reference sequence). CDR3 sequence (DNA): TGTGCCAGTAGAACAACAGGGATCGGTCCCGATGGCTACACCTTC. Amino acid sequence: CASRTTGIGPDGYTF.

The V gene is TRBV9, the J gene TRBJ1-4, with D perhaps matching TRBD1 (6 bases). V lost 0 bases to trimming and J lost 7 bases, with 13 bases between them. The CDR3 totals 15 residues. CDR1 SGDLS and CDR2 YYNGEE come from the germline V gene. CDR3 in amino acids: CASSVGAGVVEKLFF. In nucleotides, the CDR3 is TGTGCCAGCAGCGTAGGGGCAGGGGTGGTTGAAAAACTGTTTTTT.

J is TRBJ2-1 and V is TRBV28; D gene unclear. Germline values: CDR1 MDHEN, CDR2 SYDVKM. V was clipped by 6 bases and J by 6 bases, with 12 bases between them. This CDR3 has 13 residues. Written as DNA, the CDR3 is TGTGCCAGCAGACCCACTCGACTCAATGAGCAGTTCTTC. This codes for CASRPTRLNEQFF.

This clone has just one count. V is TRBV27 and J is TRBJ2-7; 15 bases line up with TRBD2. CDR1 is MNHEY and CDR2 is SMNVEV in the germline V gene (reference sequence). There are 15 residues in the CDR3. The J segment lost 6 bases and the V segment lost 6 bases, leaving 6 bases of the junction unmatched. The CDR3 protein is CASRRTSGRGGEQYF. The CDR3 nucleotides are TGTGCCAGCAGAAGGACTAGCGGGAGGGGCGGCGAGCAGTACTTC.

For this clone: Other nucleotide sequences from this sample produce the same CDR3. This chain connects TRBV3-1 (or the pseudogene TRBV3-2) to TRBJ2-5; D perhaps matches TRBD1 (6 bases). This CDR3 region has 14 residues. The ends were cut back, 1 base at V and 4 bases at J, with 10 bases in the middle. Per germline, CDR1 LGHDT and CDR2 YNNKEL (reference sequence). CDR3 DNA sequence: TGTGCCAGCAGCCAAGGGCAGGGGCGAGAGACCCAGTACTTC. Translated: CASSQGQGRETQYF.

The J gene is TRBJ2-7, the V gene TRBV14; 11 bases map to TRBD2. Trimming took 3 bases from V and 1 from J; bases not matched to a gene: 5. CDR3 length: 16 residues. Germline lookup yields CDR1 SGHDN and CDR2 FVKESK. CDR3 DNA sequence: TGTGCCAGCAGCCATTCCGGGACTAGCGGTTCCTACGAGCAGTACTTC. Protein product: CASSHSGTSGSYEQYF.

This clone occurred once. The chain combines TRBV4-1 with TRBJ2-7, with TRBD1 matching over 9 bases. There are 16 residues in the CDR3. Germline V lookup: CDR1 MGHRA, CDR2 YSYEKL. Trimming took 0 bases from V and 0 from J; bases not matched to a gene: 3. The CDR3 DNA is TGCGCCAGCAGCCAAGATCCGGACAGGGGCTCCTACGAGCAGTACTTC. It is translated as CASSQDPDRGSYEQYF.

J is TRBJ2-7 and V is TRBV5-1, with TRBD1 matching 7 bases. V dropped 3 bases and J dropped 4; count of bases not matched to a gene: 4. CDR3 length: 13 amino acids. Germline assignment: CDR1 SGHRS and CDR2 YFSETQ. In DNA form, the CDR3 reads TGCGCCAGCAGCTCCCTGGACAGGTACGAGCAGTACTTC. It encodes CASSSLDRYEQYF.

The chain couples TRBV28 to TRBJ1-2; D gene ambiguous. V gave up 2 bases and J gave up 8 bases, with 15 bases separating them. The CDR3 is 14 residues long. The V gene's germline CDR1 is MDHEN and CDR2 SYDVKM. The CDR3 DNA sequence: TGTGCCAGCAGTTTACAGAACATCGCGGGGGGCTACACCTTC. Its translation: CASSLQNIAGGYTF.

The chain employs TRBV28 and TRBJ1-1; TRBD1 might be the D (6 bases). CDR3 length equals 14 residues. Germline V gives CDR1 MDHEN, CDR2 SYDVKM. With 3 bases removed from V and 4 bases from J, the gap between germline ends came to 12 bases. The CDR3 sequence is CASSFRGGGTEAFF. The CDR3 coding sequence is TGTGCCAGCAGTTTCAGGGGAGGGGGCACTGAAGCTTTCTTT.

The CDR3 sequence: CAIKAGSSGNTIYF. Here the CDR3 DNA reads TGTGCCATCAAGGCAGGCAGCTCTGGAAACACCATATATTTT. The rearrangement uses TRBV10-3 and TRBJ1-3; D gene uncertain. The germline V gene encodes CDR1 ENHRY and CDR2 SYGVKD. The CDR3 covers 14 residues. Deletions cut 7 bases from V and 0 bases from J, with 10 bases between.

This chain uses TRBV12-5 with TRBJ2-4, with 12 bases lining up with TRBD2. Germline CDR1 reads LGHNT; CDR2 reads FRNRAP. V was clipped by 2 bases and J by 0 bases; unmatched bases: 2. The CDR3 consists of 17 residues. CDR3 DNA: TGTGCTAGTGGTTTGAGACTAGCGGGAGCAGCCAAAAACATTCAGTACTTC. Encoded protein: CASGLRLAGAAKNIQYF.

The V call is TRBV19, the J call TRBJ1-1, with D possibly matching TRBD1 (5 bases). The CDR3 totals 12 residues. Germline V gene sequence: CDR1 LNHDA, CDR2 SQIVND (reference sequence). Between the trimmed V and J ends, which lost 9 bases and 5 bases, there was a span of 13 bases. CDR3: CASGGAETEAFF. The CDR3 DNA follows: TGTGCCAGCGGGGGTGCGGAAACTGAAGCTTTCTTT. The entire variable domain, with the rest obtained from reference TRBV19 and TRBJ1-1, is as follows: DGGITQSPKYLFRKEGQNVTLSCEQNLNHDAMYWYRQDPGQGLRLIYYSQIVNDFQKGDIAEGYSVSREKKESFPLTVTSAQKNPTAFYLCASGGAETEAFFGQGTRLTVV.

The chain combines TRBV3-1 (or the pseudogene TRBV3-2) with TRBJ2-7; 7 nucleotides line up with TRBD1. The CDR3 runs 13 residues. Germline CDR1 and CDR2: LGHDT and YNNKEL (reference sequence). The V and J ends lost 2 bases and 3 bases, in that order; junction bases with no gene match: 1. The CDR3: CASSQWDSYEQYF. DNA of the CDR3: TGTGCCAGCAGCCAATGGGACAGCTACGAGCAGTACTTC.

The chain carries TRBV5-5 and TRBJ2-7; 7 bases align to TRBD2. Germline-derived CDR1 and CDR2 are SGHKS and YYEKEE (reference sequence). This CDR3 is 15 amino acids long. The trim removed 0 bases at V and 3 bases at J, leaving 6 bases unmatched. CDR3 in DNA: TGTGCCAGCAGCTTGGAGCCAGCGGGATTCTACGAGCAGTACTTC. It encodes CASSLEPAGFYEQYF.

The rearrangement links TRBV28 to TRBJ1-6, with 8 bases lining up with TRBD1. Germline V gene data show CDR1 as MDHEN and CDR2 as SYDVKM. The length of the CDR3 is 15 residues. The junction had 7 bases not matched to a gene; V was cut back by 5 bases and J by 7 bases. CDR3 nucleotide sequence: TGTGCCAGCAGTCCCCGGACAGGGTTAAATTCACCCCTCCACTTT. Amino acid sequence: CASSPRTGLNSPLHF.

The chain joins TRBV27 to TRBJ2-7; possible D gene TRBD1, 5 bases. Per the germline V gene, CDR1 is MNHEY and CDR2 is SMNVEV (reference sequence). The CDR3 runs to 14 residues. V was cut by 2 bases and J by 6 bases, with 14 bases left in between. In DNA form, the CDR3 reads TGTGCCAGCAGTTTAGGGGCAGGGCCCTCCGAGCAGTACTTC. It encodes CASSLGAGPSEQYF.

Here the CDR3 reads CASSLGTNTEAFF. In DNA, the CDR3 is TGTGCCAGCAGTTTAGGCACGAACACTGAAGCTTTCTTT. This sequence joins TRBV28 and TRBJ1-1; no reliable D call. The CDR3 loop spans 13 amino acids. V lost 2 bases and J 1 base, leaving 5 bases between the germline ends. The V gene's germline CDR1 is MDHEN and CDR2 SYDVKM. The variable domain in full, completed from reference TRBV28 and TRBJ1-1, reads DVKVTQSSRYLVKRTGEKVFLECVQDMDHENMFWYRQDPGLGLRLIYFSYDVKMKEKGDIPEGYSVSREKKERFSLILESASTNQTSMYLCASSLGTNTEAFFGQGTRLTVV.